This T cell receptor beta chain stems from a study of blood T cell repertoires in COVID-19 (dated by TCRdb to the early 2020s). Background on the whole study: The collaborator samples originated in the United States, Italy and Spain and spanned the acute and convalescent phases of COVID-19. The prospective study material was composed of cDNA or gDNA derived from T cells, B-cell-depleted T cells, or PBMCs. The dataset comprised deeply sampled blood TCRbeta repertoires from subjects exposed to, actively infected with, or recovered from COVID-19. The repertoires were made available in a free public database intended to serve as a resource for research on the immune response to SARS-CoV-2. Samples were obtained from the ongoing ImmuneRACE study (first 160 participants) and from about 1,300 subjects provided by 6 global collaborators. A de-identified subject ID, COVID-19 status, age in years and sex were almost always included in the sample metadata. Where HLA class I and class II types were available, the types were taken from metadata supplied by the sample provider, not from assay-based typing.

The immunoSEQ Assay, a bias-controlled multiplex PCR, was used to amplify TCRbeta CDR3 regions from genomic DNA. As for how the authors treated the data: The number of nucleated cells in each sample was estimated by amplification of reference gene primers within the assay. To quantify the absolute abundance of each unique TCRbeta CDR3 rearrangement, sequence reads were collapsed and filtered. For each sample, productive Simpson clonality was calculated by taking the square root of Simpson's diversity index across productive rearrangements. The source is immuneACCESS, and TCRdb retained only in-frame sequences with V and J called. Part of the clones is not carried over; for the studies checked, unresolved V genes explain less than half of this, and the remainder is unexplained. V and J calls and clone size follow that table, whereas D and trimming were derived from the DNA. This sample has around 100,000 clones in its table, and roughly 90% of those were observed once. The ten largest clones capture 3.5% of the sample.

The paper's findings and limits, for the study overall: The amount of clinical and demographic metadata varied by source and participant and was provided uncurated.

The cysteine opens and the phenylalanine closes a CDR3 of 18 amino acids. Just the 54-base CDR3 DNA is kept, in frame starting at base 1. The germline V gene supplies CDR1 SGHVS and CDR2 FNYEAQ. The junction shows trimming of 5 bases on V and 0 bases on J, plus 20 bases between the germline ends. Each collaborating institution followed its own protocols to collect whole blood in K2EDTA tubes. For TCRbeta analysis, collaborators shipped samples as frozen whole blood, isolated PBMCs, or DNA extracted from either of those sample types. With respect to this clone: Its target antigen remains unknown. Per-base qualities were not stored, and no clone one base away is much larger.

The receptor chain draws on TRBV7-6 and TRBJ1-3, with the D gene not clear enough to name. Sequenced input: peripheral blood. The clonotype was recovered from a woman aged 55-70 years with acute or convalescent COVID-19. CDR3 loop: CASSLTPAQSLSGNTIYF. DNA sequence: TGTGCCAGCAGCCTGACACCTGCCCAGAGCCTCTCTGGAAACACCATATATTTT.